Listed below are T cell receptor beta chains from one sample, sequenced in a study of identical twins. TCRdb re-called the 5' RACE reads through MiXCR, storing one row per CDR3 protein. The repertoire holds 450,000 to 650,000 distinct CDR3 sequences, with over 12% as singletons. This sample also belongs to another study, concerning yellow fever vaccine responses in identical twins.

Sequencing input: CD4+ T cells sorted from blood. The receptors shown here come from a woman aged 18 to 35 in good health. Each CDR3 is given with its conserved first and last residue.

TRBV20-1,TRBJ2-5,CSARGGVVGQETQYF
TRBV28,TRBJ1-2,CASSSASRTVGYGYTF
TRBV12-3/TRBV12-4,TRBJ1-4,CASSWGEKLFF
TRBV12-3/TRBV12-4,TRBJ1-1,CASSLEPAMNTEAFF
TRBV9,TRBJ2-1,CASSVEWGGLAAYNEQFF
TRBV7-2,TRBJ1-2,CASSAWDRYYGYTF
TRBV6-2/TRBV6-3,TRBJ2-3,CASRIAAPTDTQYF
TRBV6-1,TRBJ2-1,CASSEYTSARQFF
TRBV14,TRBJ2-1,CASSQETAQRYNEQFF
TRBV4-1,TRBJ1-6,CASSQVFRDRENSPLHF